The 31 T cell receptor beta chains given below trace back to one sample, sequenced in a study of blood T cell repertoires in COVID-19. Repertoires were generated with immunoSEQ multiplex PCR, while TCRdb's copy carries only in-frame clones and drops some. The sample lists 250,000 to 300,000 clones; 80% to 90% were seen once. Sequenced sample: PBMCs or T cells enriched from blood (not recorded which). All receptors come from a woman aged 45-60 years who had recovered from COVID-19.

This CDR3 reads CASSYVETDTQYF. The CDR3 DNA is TGTGCCAGCAGTTACGTGGAGACAGATACGCAGTATTTT. The V call is TRBV6-5, the J call TRBJ2-3; D gene unclear. CDR3 length: 13 amino acids. Trimming shortened V by 2 bases and J by 3 bases, and 6 bases separated the two germline ends. CDR1 is MNHEY, CDR2 SVGAGI, per germline.

DNA for the CDR3: TGTGCCTGGAGTGTACTTAAGGGGAAGGATGGCACTGAAGCTTTCTTT. Protein: CAWSVLKGKDGTEAFF. This chain joins TRBV30 and TRBJ1-1; TRBD1 is a possible D gene (5 bases). Germline V lookup: CDR1 GTSNPN, CDR2 SVGIG (reference sequence). There are 16 residues in the CDR3. V lost 0 bases to trimming and J lost 4 bases, with 18 bases between them.

The rearrangement links TRBV19 to TRBJ1-2; D remains ambiguous. Per germline, CDR1 LNHDA and CDR2 SQIVND (reference sequence). This CDR3 region has 14 residues. Trimming shortened V by 3 bases and J by 7 bases, and 15 bases separated the two germline ends. CDR3 nucleotides: TGTGCCAGTAGTATTTCGGTCGCCCGAGGTGGCTACACCTTC. Its translation: CASSISVARGGYTF.

The chain recombines TRBV7-6 with TRBJ2-2; D is unclear. CDR3 length equals 15 residues. The germline V gene encodes CDR1 SGHVS and CDR2 FNYEAQ. Between the trimmed V and J ends, which lost 0 bases and 3 bases, there was a span of 8 bases. CDR3 sequence: CASSLASRDTGELFF. The CDR3 nucleotides are TGTGCCAGCAGCTTAGCGTCTCGAGACACCGGGGAGCTGTTTTTT.

This chain connects TRBV19 to TRBJ1-5; D is unresolved. CDR3 length: 14 residues. The germline CDR1 and CDR2 sequences are LNHDA and SQIVND (reference sequence). Trimming took off 2 bases at V and 3 bases at J, with 8 bases between the two ends. The CDR3: CASSIRSNNQPQHF. CDR3 DNA: TGTGCCAGTAGTATAAGGAGCAACAATCAGCCCCAGCATTTT. Combining the CDR3 with reference TRBV19 and TRBJ1-5 gives the whole variable domain DGGITQSPKYLFRKEGQNVTLSCEQNLNHDAMYWYRQDPGQGLRLIYYSQIVNDFQKGDIAEGYSVSREKKESFPLTVTSAQKNPTAFYLCASSIRSNNQPQHFGDGTRLSIL.

The chain has TRBV5-1 and TRBJ2-2; 9 bases map to TRBD1. Per germline, CDR1 SGHRS and CDR2 YFSETQ. V was clipped by 0 bases and J by 5 bases; unmatched bases: 5. This CDR3 has 16 residues. The CDR3 is CASSLVVTGGTGELFF. CDR3 sequence (DNA): TGCGCCAGCAGCTTGGTCGTGACAGGGGGGACCGGGGAGCTGTTTTTT.

This clone was detected a few times. The CDR3 sequence is CASSPPVGRDKDTQYF. The CDR3 DNA follows: TGCGCCAGCAGTCCACCAGTTGGCAGGGACAAAGATACGCAGTATTTT. V usage is TRBV23-1 and J usage is TRBJ2-3; tentatively, D is TRBD1 (6 bases). TRBV23-1 carries the ORF label, with uncertain function. Trimming shortened V by 4 bases and J by 5 bases, and 19 bases separated the two germline ends. This CDR3 spans 16 amino acids.

V usage is TRBV5-4 and J usage is TRBJ2-5, with 15 bases fitting TRBD2. V dropped 6 bases and J dropped 4; count of bases not matched to a gene: 10. CDR1 is SGHNT and CDR2 is YYREEE in the germline V gene (reference sequence). This CDR3 comprises 17 residues. The CDR3 nucleotides are TGTGCCAGCACCTCGGGACTAGCGGGGGGAAAGGGAGAGACCCAGTACTTC. This codes for CASTSGLAGGKGETQYF.

This sequence joins TRBV7-2 and TRBJ2-7, with 9 bases identical to TRBD2. CDR1 and CDR2 (germline): SGHTA, FQGNSA. The CDR3 sequence is 13 residues long. The V segment lost 3 bases and the J segment 5 bases; nucleotides outside the gene matches: 2. The CDR3 loop reads CASSLEREDEQYF. CDR3 DNA: TGTGCCAGCAGCTTGGAGCGGGAGGACGAGCAGTACTTC.

This clone was seen only a few times. DNA for the CDR3: TGTGCCAGCAGGCGGGAGGGGTATTTCACTGAAGCTTTCTTT. Translating it yields CASRREGYFTEAFF. This rearrangement joins TRBV27 to TRBJ1-1; a possible D gene is TRBD1 (5 bases). V was cut by 6 bases and J by 4 bases, with 15 bases left in between. From germline, CDR1 is MNHEY and CDR2 SMNVEV (reference sequence). The CDR3 spans 14 residues.

This CDR3 is CASSLGVYSTDEQYF. The CDR3 nucleotides read TGTGCCAGCAGCTTAGGCGTCTATAGCACGGACGAGCAGTACTTC. The chain joins TRBV11-3 to TRBJ2-7; no firm D call. The CDR3 is made up of 15 amino acids. Trimming stripped 1 base from V and 5 bases from J, with 15 bases between. Germline V gene sequence: CDR1 SGHNT, CDR2 YENEEA.

The V gene is TRBV15, the J gene TRBJ1-1; D unresolved. CDR3 length: 13 amino acids. V lost 0 bases to trimming and J lost 8 bases, with 10 bases between them. Germline V gene sequence: CDR1 LNHNV, CDR2 YYDKDF (reference sequence). The CDR3 DNA sequence: TGTGCCACCAGCAGAGATCGGGGAGGGGAAGCTTTCTTT. This gives the protein CATSRDRGGEAFF.

This clone was observed a handful of times. One end of the junction varies from germline; a read error may be responsible. The V gene is TRBV7-8, the J gene TRBJ2-7; 9 positions match TRBD2. The germline gives CDR1 SGHVS, CDR2 FQNEAQ. There are 15 residues in the CDR3. The CDR3 coding sequence is TGTGCCAGCACCTTAGCGGGAGACCTTTATTACGAGCAGTACTTC. Translated, it gives CASTLAGDLYYEQYF.

The chain joins TRBV28 to TRBJ2-1; TRBD2 aligns across 9 bases. This CDR3 has 15 amino acids. Germline loops: CDR1 MDHEN, CDR2 SYDVKM. The V segment lost 5 bases and the J segment 6 bases; nucleotides outside the gene matches: 8. CDR3 sequence reads: CASSLEGLASNEQFF. In nucleotides, the CDR3 is TGTGCCAGCAGTCTCGAGGGACTAGCCAGCAATGAGCAGTTCTTC.

The chain uses TRBV29-1 and TRBJ1-1; D is undetermined. CDR3 length: 12 residues. CDR1 SQVTM and CDR2 ANQGSEA come from the germline V gene. V was clipped by 4 bases and J by 3 bases, with 9 bases between them. The CDR3 is CSVGYSHTEAFF. CDR3 DNA sequence: TGCAGCGTTGGGTACAGCCACACTGAAGCTTTCTTT.

J is TRBJ1-4 and V is TRBV5-5, with D maybe TRBD1 (6 bases). The V and J ends lost 5 bases and 3 bases respectively, with 14 bases between them. Per the germline V gene, CDR1 is SGHKS and CDR2 is YYEKEE (reference sequence). The CDR3 totals 15 residues. The CDR3 is CASRLIGQPNEKLFF. CDR3 nucleotides: TGTGCCAGCAGGTTAATAGGACAGCCTAATGAAAAACTGTTTTTT.

This clone has just a few counts. The chain couples TRBV2 to TRBJ2-7; 7 positions match TRBD2. The CDR3 extends over 15 amino acids. Unmatched junction bases numbered 8, after V lost 0 bases and J lost 6 bases. Germline V gene lookup returns CDR1 SNHLY and CDR2 FYNNEI. The CDR3 reads CASSEASAGAGEQYF. DNA of the CDR3: TGTGCCAGCAGTGAAGCTTCGGCGGGAGCAGGCGAGCAGTACTTC.

The chain couples TRBV11-2 to TRBJ2-7; D ambiguous. V lost 1 base and J lost 2, with 12 bases in between. The germline gives CDR1 SGHAT, CDR2 FQNNGV. This CDR3 is 15 amino acids long. The CDR3 reads CASSLVGTVTYEQYF. CDR3 coding DNA: TGTGCCAGCAGCTTAGTGGGTACAGTGACCTACGAGCAGTACTTC.

The rearrangement joins TRBV10-3 to TRBJ2-1, with D possibly matching TRBD2 (6 bases). The CDR3 is 11 residues long. Germline loops: CDR1 ENHRY, CDR2 SYGVKD. V lost 3 bases and J 9 bases, leaving 6 bases between the germline ends. This CDR3 is CAISDGGEQFF. The CDR3 DNA sequence: TGTGCCATCAGTGACGGGGGTGAGCAGTTCTTC.

The genes are TRBV27 and TRBJ1-5; 9 nucleotides match TRBD1. Trimming at V came to 10 bases and at J to 4 bases, leaving 5 bases not matched to a gene. The CDR3 extends over 13 amino acids. The germline V gene has CDR1 MNHEY and CDR2 SMNVEV (reference sequence). The CDR3 sequence is CATSDRGNQPQHF. DNA of the CDR3: TGTGCCACCTCAGACAGGGGGAATCAGCCCCAGCATTTT.

The genes are TRBV10-3 and TRBJ2-3; 7 bases align to TRBD1. The CDR3 totals 14 residues. V was pared by 8 bases and J by 2 bases, with 7 bases of the junction left unmatched. Germline V gene data show CDR1 as ENHRY and CDR2 as SYGVKD. CDR3 coding DNA: TGTGCCATCGGCAGACAGGGAGACACAGATACGCAGTATTTT. This translates into CAIGRQGDTDTQYF.

For the CDR3, the DNA is TGCGCCAGCAGCTTGGTGGCAGGGGGCTCCTACGAGCAGTACTTC. It is translated as CASSLVAGGSYEQYF. The V gene is TRBV5-1, the J gene TRBJ2-7; TRBD1 matches at 7 bases. V was clipped by 0 bases and J by 0 bases; unmatched bases: 3. The CDR3 is 15 amino acids. Germline V gene sequence: CDR1 SGHRS, CDR2 YFSETQ.

Here the CDR3 DNA reads TGTGCCAGCAGCTTAGTCGGCGGGAGGGTAGAGACCCAGTACTTC. Amino acid sequence: CASSLVGGRVETQYF. The chain has TRBV11-2 and TRBJ2-5, with 9 bases identical to TRBD2. CDR1 and CDR2 from the germline V gene are SGHAT and FQNNGV. The V and J ends lost 1 base and 4 bases, in that order; junction bases with no gene match: 4. CDR3 length equals 15 residues.

The chain has TRBV7-9 and TRBJ1-5, with TRBD1 as a possible D gene (5 bases). This CDR3 contains 13 residues. V lost 4 bases to trimming and J lost 5 bases, with 9 bases between them. The germline V gene encodes CDR1 SEHNR and CDR2 FQNEAQ (reference sequence). CDR3 sequence reads: CASSSDSYQPQHF. For the CDR3, the DNA is TGTGCCAGCAGCTCTGACAGCTATCAGCCCCAGCATTTT.

V is TRBV27 and J is TRBJ2-6, with 9 bases that match TRBD1. The CDR3 extends over 18 amino acids. Germline CDR1 is MNHEY and CDR2 is SMNVEV (reference sequence). J gave up 0 bases and V 5 bases, and 8 bases lay outside the gene matches. The CDR3 nucleotides are TGTGCCAGCAGTCCCATACAGGGGGCCAACTCTGGGGCCAACGTCCTGACTTTC. This codes for CASSPIQGANSGANVLTF.

The chain has TRBV28 and TRBJ2-7; weak D call: TRBD2 (6 bases). Germline loops: CDR1 MDHEN, CDR2 SYDVKM. There are 15 residues in the CDR3. V was clipped by 6 bases and J by 5 bases, with 20 bases between them. CDR3 amino acids: CASRLSGAGSHEQYF. CDR3 bases: TGTGCCAGCAGATTGTCGGGAGCCGGGAGCCACGAGCAGTACTTC.

The chain employs TRBV3-1 (or the pseudogene TRBV3-2) and TRBJ2-7; D might be TRBD2 (6 bases). The V and J ends lost 0 bases and 5 bases respectively, with 17 bases between them. There are 16 residues in the CDR3. Germline V lookup: CDR1 LGHDT, CDR2 YNNKEL (reference sequence). The CDR3: CASSQDLGGRSDEQYF. As DNA, the CDR3 is TGTGCCAGCAGCCAAGATTTGGGAGGAAGAAGCGACGAGCAGTACTTC.

The CDR3: CASTQEGRSYNEQFF. CDR3 coding DNA: TGTGCCAGCACCCAAGAGGGCAGGTCCTACAATGAGCAGTTCTTC. V usage is TRBV28 and J usage is TRBJ2-1, with D possibly matching TRBD2 (5 bases). The V end lost 7 bases, the J end lost 1 base, and 14 bases lay between the germline ends. The CDR3 consists of 15 residues. The germline CDR1 and CDR2 sequences are MDHEN and SYDVKM.

The CDR3 sequence is CASSPPEEVMDIQYF. DNA of the CDR3: TGTGCCAGCAGCCCGCCTGAGGAGGTCATGGACATTCAGTACTTC. The gene calls are TRBV5-5 and TRBJ2-4; possibly TRBD2 for D (5 bases). Trimming cost V 4 bases and J 8 bases, with 19 bases left between them. CDR1 and CDR2 (germline): SGHKS, YYEKEE (reference sequence). The CDR3 runs to 15 residues.

The chain combines TRBV7-9 with TRBJ1-4; D not resolved. Germline CDR1 is SEHNR and CDR2 is FQNEAQ (reference sequence). This CDR3 region has 15 residues. V was trimmed by 0 bases and J by 7 bases, leaving 12 bases between them. CDR3 region: CASSLASPTSEKLFF. CDR3 DNA: TGTGCCAGCAGCTTAGCGTCTCCAACAAGTGAAAAACTGTTTTTT.

The chain is built from TRBV5-1 and TRBJ2-7, with D maybe TRBD1 (6 bases). Trimming removed 4 bases from V and 7 bases from J, with 18 bases in between. CDR1 SGHRS and CDR2 YFSETQ come from the germline V gene. The length of the CDR3 is 14 residues. CDR3 sequence: CASSPGQHLGEQYF. In nucleotides, the CDR3 is TGCGCCAGCAGCCCCGGACAGCATTTAGGGGAGCAGTACTTC.